Following are 10 T cell receptor beta chains from one sample sequenced in a study of T cell clusters in autoimmune cytopenias. Multiplex touch-down PCR amplified TRB using TRB-A and TRB-B pools in one tube. TCRdb reanalyzed the multiplex PCR reads and collapses them to one entry per CDR3 protein, without DNA. Its clone listing holds approximately 7,000 distinct CDR3 sequences. TRB amplification used roughly 250 ng of peripheral blood genomic DNA. The sample was peripheral blood. Receptors originate from a human donor with an autoimmune cytopenia or autoimmune hepatitis (not recorded which).

In terms of frequency, this clonotype is medium-sized. V usage is TRBV7-6 and J usage is TRBJ2-3. Germline CDR1 is SGHVS and CDR2 is FNYEAQ. This CDR3 has 15 residues. Here the CDR3 reads CASSLPTGSTDTQYF.

Judged by frequency, this clonotype is medium-sized. This sequence joins TRBV19 and TRBJ2-7; TCRdb indicates TRBD1, and absent DNA this call remains unverified. The CDR3 contains 13 residues. Germline CDR1 reads LNHDA; CDR2 reads SQIVND (reference sequence). The CDR3 spells CASSRPPTYEQYF.

The chain employs TRBV5-1 and TRBJ1-1; as DNA is missing, the TRBD1 call by TCRdb cannot be tested. CDR1 is SGHRS and CDR2 is YFSETQ in the germline V gene. This CDR3 spans 14 amino acids. The CDR3 protein is CASRPPSMNTEAFF.

This clonotype is labeled medium-sized (0.01 to 0.1%) based on frequency. The chain couples TRBV20-1 to TRBJ2-7; TCRdb proposes TRBD1, but this gene call is untestable without DNA. In germline, CDR1 is DFQATT, CDR2 SNEGSKA (reference sequence). The CDR3 runs to 13 residues. CDR3: CSTLGASGAEQYF.

The chain carries TRBV30 and TRBJ2-7; TCRdb outputs TRBD1, but without DNA this stays unchecked. The length of the CDR3 is 14 residues. Germline assignment: CDR1 GTSNPN and CDR2 SVGIG (reference sequence). The CDR3 sequence: CAWKTGTATYEQYF.

The V gene is TRBV11-3, the J gene TRBJ2-1; without DNA, the TCRdb call of TRBD2 cannot be checked. The CDR3 runs to 16 residues. Germline V gene data show CDR1 as SGHNT and CDR2 as YENEEA. CDR3 region: CASSLGEAGYYNEQFF.

J is TRBJ2-3 and V is TRBV27; absent DNA, TCRdb's TRBD1 call cannot be checked. The CDR3 extends over 15 amino acids. Germline V gene lookup returns CDR1 MNHEY and CDR2 SMNVEV (reference sequence). The CDR3 here is CASSPWTGGGDTQYF.

This clonotype counts as medium-sized by frequency. The chain recombines TRBV11-2 with TRBJ2-7; absent DNA, TCRdb's TRBD1 call cannot be checked. This CDR3 is built from 12 residues. Germline V CDR1 and CDR2: SGHAT, FQNNGV. CDR3: CASTGHSYEQYF.

The chain has TRBV18 and TRBJ1-4; TCRdb proposes TRBD1, but this gene call is untestable without DNA. The germline V gene has CDR1 KGHSH and CDR2 LQKENI. The CDR3 totals 14 residues. The CDR3 sequence is CASSPQERGEKLFF.

This clonotype is deemed medium-sized by its frequency. The chain employs TRBV5-6 and TRBJ1-1. Germline CDR1 and CDR2: SGHDT and YYEEEE. CDR3 length equals 15 residues. The CDR3 is CASSWKSIRGTEAFF.